A selection of T cell receptor beta chains follows, all from one sample in a study of T cell responses to AZD1222 COVID-19 vaccine. Sequencing was performed with immunoSEQ multiplex PCR; in TCRdb, only in-frame clones are kept and a portion is missing. The data hold about 130,000 clones, with approximately 90% observed a single time. The sample in question was peripheral blood, obtained on day 0 of AZD1222 vaccination. The receptors here all came from an adult in good health. Both conserved end residues are trimmed from each CDR3. Each record gives: J gene, V gene, CDR3 protein.

.	TRBV7-2	ASSSYRGRELF
TRBJ2-7	TRBV28	ASSPQTSGSSREQY
TRBJ2-1	TRBV10-1	ASSDGIKNEQF
TRBJ1-5	TRBV5-1	ASSLDGGSNQPQH
TRBJ1-5	TRBV28	ASSGGISNQPQH
TRBJ1-3	TRBV4-2	ASSQAENPRWSGNTIY
TRBJ2-3	TRBV5-4	ASSLRGNRDTQY
TRBJ2-2	TRBV6-4	ASSDNRETGELF
TRBJ2-3	TRBV4-2	ASSQDVSGVAYTDTQY
TRBJ2-3	TRBV5-1	ASRIGRAGHDTQY
TRBJ2-1	TRBV11-3	ASSFRQGNEQF
TRBJ1-3	TRBV6-5	ASSEERTRNTIY
TRBJ1-1	TRBV7-9	ASSLGQGEAF
TRBJ1-5	TRBV28	ASSIQGLEGNQPQH
TRBJ1-2	TRBV9	ASSESSGTGAFNYGYT
TRBJ1-2	TRBV18	ASPKGSNYGYT
TRBJ1-3	TRBV5-1	ASSREGSSGNTIY
TRBJ2-2	TRBV6-5	ASRFRRVNTGELF
TRBJ1-3	TRBV4-2	ASSQATGEVNTIY
TRBJ1-5	TRBV6-2/TRBV6-3	ASSYSSRNQPQH
TRBJ2-5	TRBV7-2	ASSLEGASETQY
TRBJ1-2	TRBV19	ASSTHDGYT
TRBJ2-1	TRBV29-1	SVERGVGNEQF
TRBJ1-2	TRBV7-2	ASSLGADTYYGYT
TRBJ1-5	TRBV28	ASSSHRGQPQH
TRBJ1-2	TRBV5-4	ASSSSRVFHGYT
TRBJ1-1	TRBV24-1	ATSDYQDTEAF